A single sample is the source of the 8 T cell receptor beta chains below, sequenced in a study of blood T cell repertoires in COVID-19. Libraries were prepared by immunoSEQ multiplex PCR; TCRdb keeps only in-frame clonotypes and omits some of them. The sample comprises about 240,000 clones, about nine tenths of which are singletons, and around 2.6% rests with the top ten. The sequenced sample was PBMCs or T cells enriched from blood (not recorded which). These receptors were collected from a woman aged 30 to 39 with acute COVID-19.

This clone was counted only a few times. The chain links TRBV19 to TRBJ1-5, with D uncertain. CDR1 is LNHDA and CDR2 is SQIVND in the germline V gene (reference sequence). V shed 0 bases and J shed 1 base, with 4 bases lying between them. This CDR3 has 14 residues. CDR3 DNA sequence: TGTGCCAGTAGTATAGACCGGAGCAATCAGCCCCAGCATTTT. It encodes CASSIDRSNQPQHF.

The CDR3 DNA is TGTGCCAGCAGTTCCCGGACAGTTGGAGCATTCCACGAGCAGTACTTC. Translating gives CASSSRTVGAFHEQYF. The chain joins TRBV6-5 to TRBJ2-7, with a possible D match to TRBD1 (6 bases). Germline loops: CDR1 MNHEY, CDR2 SVGAGI. Trimming removed 4 bases from V and 5 bases from J, with 21 bases in between. The CDR3 spans 16 residues.

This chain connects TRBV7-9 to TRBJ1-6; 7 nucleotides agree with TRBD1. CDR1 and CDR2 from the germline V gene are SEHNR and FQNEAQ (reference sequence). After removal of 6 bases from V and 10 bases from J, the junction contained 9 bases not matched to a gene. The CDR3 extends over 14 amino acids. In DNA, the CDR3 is TGTGCCAGCAGTTGGGACAGTAGGTTGTCACCCCTCCACTTT. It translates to CASSWDSRLSPLHF.

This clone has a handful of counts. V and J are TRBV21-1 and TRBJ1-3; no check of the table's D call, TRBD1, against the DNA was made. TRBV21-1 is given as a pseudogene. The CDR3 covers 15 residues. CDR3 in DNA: TGTGCCAGCAGCAAGCTTGGCAGGGTCGGAAACACCATATATTTT. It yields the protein CASSKLGRVGNTIYF.

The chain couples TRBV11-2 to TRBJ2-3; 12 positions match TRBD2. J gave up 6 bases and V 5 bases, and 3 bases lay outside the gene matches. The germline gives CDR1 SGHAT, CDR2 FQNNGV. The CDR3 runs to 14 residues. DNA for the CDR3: TGTGCCAGCAGCCCGGGACTAGCGGGCGATACGCAGTATTTT. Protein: CASSPGLAGDTQYF.

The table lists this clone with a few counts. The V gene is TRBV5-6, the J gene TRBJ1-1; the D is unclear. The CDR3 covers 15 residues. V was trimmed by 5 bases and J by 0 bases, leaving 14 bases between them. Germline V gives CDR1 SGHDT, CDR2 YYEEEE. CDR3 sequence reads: CASRERDGMNTEAFF. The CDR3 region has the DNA TGTGCCAGCAGGGAACGGGATGGGATGAACACTGAAGCTTTCTTT.

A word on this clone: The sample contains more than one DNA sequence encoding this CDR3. CDR3 coding DNA: TGCGCCAGCAGCCGCCGAAGGGGAACTGAAGCTTTCTTT. It translates to CASSRRRGTEAFF. The chain recombines TRBV5-1 with TRBJ1-1; a weak D match, TRBD1 (5 bases). Trimming left V 4 bases short and J 5 bases short, with 12 bases between. The CDR3 length is 13 residues. The germline V gene has CDR1 SGHRS and CDR2 YFSETQ.

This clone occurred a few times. CDR3 protein: CASSPLPSVYNEQFF. CDR3 nucleotides: TGTGCCAGCAGCCCCCTACCCTCCGTGTACAATGAGCAGTTCTTC. This sequence joins TRBV3-1 (or the pseudogene TRBV3-2) and TRBJ2-1, with unresolved D. The V gene's germline CDR1 is LGHDT and CDR2 YNNKEL (reference sequence). Trimming removed 4 bases from V and 4 bases from J, with 14 bases in between. CDR3 length equals 15 residues.